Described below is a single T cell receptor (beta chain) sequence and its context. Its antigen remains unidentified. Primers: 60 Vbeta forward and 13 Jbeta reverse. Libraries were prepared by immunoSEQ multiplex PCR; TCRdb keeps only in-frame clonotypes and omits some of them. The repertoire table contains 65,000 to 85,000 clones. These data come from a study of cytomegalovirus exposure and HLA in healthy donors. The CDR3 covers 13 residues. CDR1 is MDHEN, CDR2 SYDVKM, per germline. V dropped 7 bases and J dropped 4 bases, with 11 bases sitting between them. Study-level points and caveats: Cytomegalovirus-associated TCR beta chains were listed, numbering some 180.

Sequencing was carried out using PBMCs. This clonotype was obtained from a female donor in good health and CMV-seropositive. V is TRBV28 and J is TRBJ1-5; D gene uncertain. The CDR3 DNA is TGTGCCAGCACTGGGCCTCATAATCAGCCCCAGCATTTT. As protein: CASTGPHNQPQHF.